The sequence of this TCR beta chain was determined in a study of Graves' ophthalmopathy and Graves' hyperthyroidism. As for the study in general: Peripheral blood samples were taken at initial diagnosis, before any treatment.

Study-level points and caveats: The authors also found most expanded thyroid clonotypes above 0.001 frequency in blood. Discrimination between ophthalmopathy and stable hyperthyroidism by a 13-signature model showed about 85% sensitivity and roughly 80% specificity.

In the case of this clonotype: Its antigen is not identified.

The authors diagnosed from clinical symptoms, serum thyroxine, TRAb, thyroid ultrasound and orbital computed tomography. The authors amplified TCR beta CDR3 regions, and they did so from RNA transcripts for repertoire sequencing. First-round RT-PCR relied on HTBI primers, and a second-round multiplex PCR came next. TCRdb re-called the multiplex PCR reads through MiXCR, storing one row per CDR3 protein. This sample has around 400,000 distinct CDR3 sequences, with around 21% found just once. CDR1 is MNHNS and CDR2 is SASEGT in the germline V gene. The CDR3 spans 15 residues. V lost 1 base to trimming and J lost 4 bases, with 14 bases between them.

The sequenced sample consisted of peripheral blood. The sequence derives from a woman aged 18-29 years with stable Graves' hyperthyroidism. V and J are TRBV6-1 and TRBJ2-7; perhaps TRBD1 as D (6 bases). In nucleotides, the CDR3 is TGTGCCAGCAGTGAAGACACGGGGACACCTTACGAGCAGTACTTC. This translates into CASSEDTGTPYEQYF.